The 3 T cell receptor delta chains given below trace back to one sample, sequenced in a study of fetal and pediatric gammadelta thymocytes. TCRdb reprocessed the reads using CATT. Of some 1,200 delta-chain clones in the sample, 35% to 40% were seen once. Sequenced input: non-Vgamma9Vdelta2 gamma-delta T cells from the thymus. Specified subset: CD3+gammadeltaTCR+ thymocytes not co-expressing Vgamma9 and Vdelta2. The receptors were gathered from a child who underwent cardiac surgery and was recorded as healthy.

Concerning this clone: At one end, the junction sequence differs from germline, possibly due to a read error. The same CDR3 is also encoded by other DNA sequences in this sample. V and J are TRDV1 and TRDJ2, with a weak D call TRDD3 (5 bases). In germline, CDR1 is TSWWSYY, CDR2 QGS. The CDR3 is 19 amino acids. The CDR3 loop is CALGERLIRGGGLTAQPFF. Here the CDR3 DNA reads TGTGCTCTTGGGGAACGCCTAATCAGGGGGGGGGGGCTGACAGCACAACCCTTCTTT.

On this clone itself: This may be a read error, as it is one base from a much larger clone. Distinct nucleotide sequences in the sample also encode this CDR3. The chain has TRDV1 and TRDJ1, with 8 bases lining up with TRDD3. Germline CDR1 reads TSWWSYY; CDR2 reads QGS. The CDR3 length is 24 residues. V shed 0 bases, J shed 8 bases, and the junction held 35 bases outside the gene matches. CDR3 DNA: TGTGCTCTTGGGGAACTCCCGCTTGGATGTCTTCTAACAAAAGGGGATACAGCCCCGCTCAAACTCATCTTT. This translates into CALGELPLGCLLTKGDTAPLKLIF.

This clone ranks as medium-sized. The chain joins TRDV1 to TRDJ1; D is perhaps TRDD3 (6 bases). The ends were cut back, 4 bases at V and 0 bases at J, with 30 bases in the middle. Per germline, CDR1 TSWWSYY and CDR2 QGS. This CDR3 spans 21 amino acids. Here the CDR3 reads CALGAVIREYWAWSNTDKLIF. In DNA, the CDR3 is TGTGCTCTTGGGGCCGTTATCAGGGAGTACTGGGCTTGGTCCAACACCGATAAACTCATCTTT.